This TCR beta chain was profiled in a study of blood T cell repertoires in COVID-19 (TCRdb year 2020). Looking at the study overall: Samples covering the acute and convalescent phases of COVID-19 were provided by collaborators in the United States, Italy and Spain. The material from the prospective study consisted of cDNA or gDNA derived from T cells, B-cell-depleted T cells, or PBMCs. Deeply sampled blood TCRbeta repertoires from subjects exposed to, actively infected with, or recovered from COVID-19 were included in the dataset. The repertoires were made available in a free public database intended to serve as a resource for research on the immune response to SARS-CoV-2. Samples were obtained from the ongoing ImmuneRACE study (first 160 participants) and from approximately 1,200 subjects provided by 6 global collaborators. Nearly every sample came with metadata listing a de-identified subject ID, COVID-19 status, age in years and sex. Where HLA class I and class II types were available, the types were taken from metadata supplied by the sample provider, not from assay-based typing. What the research found in general, with its limitations: The quantity of clinical and demographic metadata differed by source and by participant and was supplied without curation.

The immunoSEQ Assay, a bias-controlled multiplex PCR, was used to amplify TCRbeta CDR3 regions from genomic DNA. From the authors' description of their analysis: The number of nucleated cells in each sample was estimated by amplification of reference gene primers within the assay. Sequence reads were collapsed and filtered to measure the absolute abundance of every unique TCRbeta CDR3 rearrangement. Productive Simpson clonality was computed per sample as the square root of Simpson's diversity index over productive rearrangements. Held by TCRdb, this immuneACCESS table contains in-frame sequences only and omits some clones. Under half of the omission traces to an unresolved V gene where checked; the cause of the rest is unknown. From that table come the V and J calls and clone size; the DNA was used to work out D and trimming. The sample table contains about 110,000 clones; only one count was recorded for approximately 90% of them. The top ten clones comprise approximately 1.3% of the sample.

Whole blood was collected in K2EDTA tubes by collaborating institutions according to the institutions' own protocols. For TCRbeta analysis, collaborator samples were shipped as frozen whole blood, as isolated PBMCs, or as DNA extracted from either sample type. Worth noting for this clone: There is no known antigen for this receptor. Nothing much larger sits one base from this clone, and base qualities are not available.

Sequenced material: peripheral blood. This clonotype was obtained from a woman in her thirties with acute or convalescent COVID-19.

The sequenced DNA: TGTGCCAGCAGTCCGCCGGGTGACACTGAAGCTTTCTTT. It encodes CASSPPGDTEAFF. The chain couples TRBV5-5 to TRBJ1-1; a confident D gene designation cannot be given. Sequences SGHKS (CDR1) and YYEKEE (CDR2) are obtained from the germline V gene (reference sequence). From the cysteine through the phenylalanine, the CDR3 covers 13 amino acids. Only the CDR3 region is kept as DNA, spanning 39 bases read in frame from base 1. V and J lose 5 bases and 3 bases, and a span of 11 bases separates them.